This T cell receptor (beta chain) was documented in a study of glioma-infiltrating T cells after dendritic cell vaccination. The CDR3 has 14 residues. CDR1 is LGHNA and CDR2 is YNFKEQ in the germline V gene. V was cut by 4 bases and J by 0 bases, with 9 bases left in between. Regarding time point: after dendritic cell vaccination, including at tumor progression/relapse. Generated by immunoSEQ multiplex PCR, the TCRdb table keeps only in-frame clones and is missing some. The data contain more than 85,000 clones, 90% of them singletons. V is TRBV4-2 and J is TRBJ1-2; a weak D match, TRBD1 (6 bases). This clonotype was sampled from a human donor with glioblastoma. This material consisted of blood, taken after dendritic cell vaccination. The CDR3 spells CASSPTGANYGYTF. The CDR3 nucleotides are TGTGCCAGCAGCCCGACAGGTGCTAACTATGGCTACACCTTC.